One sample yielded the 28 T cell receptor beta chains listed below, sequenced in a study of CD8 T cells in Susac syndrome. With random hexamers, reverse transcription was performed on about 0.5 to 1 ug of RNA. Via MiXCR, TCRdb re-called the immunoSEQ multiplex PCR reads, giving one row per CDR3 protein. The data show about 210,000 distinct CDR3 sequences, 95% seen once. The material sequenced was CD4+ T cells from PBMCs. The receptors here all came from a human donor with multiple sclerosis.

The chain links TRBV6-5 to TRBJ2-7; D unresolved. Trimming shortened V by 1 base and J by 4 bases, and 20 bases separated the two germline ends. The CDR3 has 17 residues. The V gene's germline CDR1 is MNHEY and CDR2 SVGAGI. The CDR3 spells CASSYLSTRPGSYEQYF. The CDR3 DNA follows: TGTGCCAGCAGTTACTTATCGACTCGCCCCGGATCTTACGAGCAGTACTTC.

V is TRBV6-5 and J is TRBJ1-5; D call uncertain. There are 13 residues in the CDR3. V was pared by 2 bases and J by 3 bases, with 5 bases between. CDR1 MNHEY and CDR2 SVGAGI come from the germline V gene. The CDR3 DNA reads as TGTGCCAGCAGTTACGCAGACAATCAGCCCCAGCATTTT. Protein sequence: CASSYADNQPQHF.

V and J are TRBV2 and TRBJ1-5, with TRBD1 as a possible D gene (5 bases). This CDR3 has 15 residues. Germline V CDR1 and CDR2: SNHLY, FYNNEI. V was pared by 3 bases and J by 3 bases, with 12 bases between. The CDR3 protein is CASSDEQGINQPQHF. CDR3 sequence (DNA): TGTGCCAGCAGTGATGAGCAGGGTATCAATCAGCCCCAGCATTTT.

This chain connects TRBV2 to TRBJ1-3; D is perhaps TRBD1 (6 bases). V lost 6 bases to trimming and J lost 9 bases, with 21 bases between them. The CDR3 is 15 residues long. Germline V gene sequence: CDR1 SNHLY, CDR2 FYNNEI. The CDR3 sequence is CASRNGGLIVSTIYF. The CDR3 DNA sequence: TGTGCCAGCAGGAACGGGGGCCTGATTGTTAGCACCATATATTTT.

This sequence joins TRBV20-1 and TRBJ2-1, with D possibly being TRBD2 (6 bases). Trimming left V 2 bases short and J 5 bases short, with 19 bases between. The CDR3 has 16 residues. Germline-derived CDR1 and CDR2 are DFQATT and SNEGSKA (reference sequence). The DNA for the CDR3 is TGCAGTGCTAGAACCGGGAGAGTCTCTTCTAACAATGAGCAGTTCTTC. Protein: CSARTGRVSSNNEQFF.

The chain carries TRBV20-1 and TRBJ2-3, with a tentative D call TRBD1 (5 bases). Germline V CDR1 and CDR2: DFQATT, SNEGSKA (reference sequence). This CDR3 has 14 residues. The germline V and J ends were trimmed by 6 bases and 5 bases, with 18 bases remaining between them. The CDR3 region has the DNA TGCAGTGCCCCTTTTGACAGCGAACGAGATACGCAGTATTTT. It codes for CSAPFDSERDTQYF.

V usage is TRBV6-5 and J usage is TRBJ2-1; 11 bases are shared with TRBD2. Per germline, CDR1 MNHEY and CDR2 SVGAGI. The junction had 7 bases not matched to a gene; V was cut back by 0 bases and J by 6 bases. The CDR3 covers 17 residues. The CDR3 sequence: CASSYSSGTSGPNEQFF. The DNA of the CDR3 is TGTGCCAGCAGTTACTCGTCCGGGACTAGCGGTCCCAATGAGCAGTTCTTC.

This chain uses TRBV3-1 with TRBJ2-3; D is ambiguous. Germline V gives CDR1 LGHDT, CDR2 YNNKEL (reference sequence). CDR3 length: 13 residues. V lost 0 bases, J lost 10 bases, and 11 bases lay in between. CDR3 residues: CASSQDNPSSQYF. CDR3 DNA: TGTGCCAGCAGCCAAGATAACCCTAGTTCGCAGTATTTT.

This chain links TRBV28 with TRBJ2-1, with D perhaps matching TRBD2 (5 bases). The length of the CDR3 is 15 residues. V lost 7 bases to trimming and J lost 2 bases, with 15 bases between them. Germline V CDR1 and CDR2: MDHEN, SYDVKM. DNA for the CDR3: TGTGCCAGCAACCTACTAGATCGGGCCTACAATGAGCAGTTCTTC. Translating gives CASNLLDRAYNEQFF.

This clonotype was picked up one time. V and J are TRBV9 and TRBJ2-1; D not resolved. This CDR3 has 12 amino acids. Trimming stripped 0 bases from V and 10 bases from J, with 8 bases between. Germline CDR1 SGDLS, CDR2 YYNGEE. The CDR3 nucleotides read TGTGCCAGCAGCGTAGTTGTTGGGGAGCAGTTCTTC. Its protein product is CASSVVVGEQFF.

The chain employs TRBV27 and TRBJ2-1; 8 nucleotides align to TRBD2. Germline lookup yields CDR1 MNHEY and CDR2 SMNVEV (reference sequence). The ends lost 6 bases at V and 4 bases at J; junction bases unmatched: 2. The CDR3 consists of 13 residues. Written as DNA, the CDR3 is TGTGCCAGCAGCACGGGGGGGTACAATGAGCAGTTCTTC. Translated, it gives CASSTGGYNEQFF.

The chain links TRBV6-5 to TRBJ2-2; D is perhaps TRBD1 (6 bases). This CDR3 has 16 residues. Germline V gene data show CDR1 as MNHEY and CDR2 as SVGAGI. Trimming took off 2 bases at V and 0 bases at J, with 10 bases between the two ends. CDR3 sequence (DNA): TGTGCCAGCAGTTACAAAGGACAGCCGAACACCGGGGAGCTGTTTTTT. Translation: CASSYKGQPNTGELFF.

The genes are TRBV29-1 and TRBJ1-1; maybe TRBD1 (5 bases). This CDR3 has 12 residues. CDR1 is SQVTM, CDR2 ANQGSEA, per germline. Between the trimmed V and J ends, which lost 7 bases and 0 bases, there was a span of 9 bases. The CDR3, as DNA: TGCAGCGCCGGACACATGAACACTGAAGCTTTCTTT. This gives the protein CSAGHMNTEAFF.

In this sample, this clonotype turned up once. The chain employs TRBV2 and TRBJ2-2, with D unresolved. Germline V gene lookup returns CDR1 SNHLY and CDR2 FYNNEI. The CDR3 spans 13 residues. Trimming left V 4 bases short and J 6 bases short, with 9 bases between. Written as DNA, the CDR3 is TGTGCCAGCAGTGGGTGGCCGGCCGGGGAGCTGTTTTTT. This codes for CASSGWPAGELFF.

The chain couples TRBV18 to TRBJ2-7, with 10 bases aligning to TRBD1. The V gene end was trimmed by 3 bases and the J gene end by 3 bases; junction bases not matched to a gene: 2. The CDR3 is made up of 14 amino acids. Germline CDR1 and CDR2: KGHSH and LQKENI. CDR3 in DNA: TGTGCCAGCTCACCCGGGACAGGGGTCTACGAGCAGTACTTC. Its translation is CASSPGTGVYEQYF.

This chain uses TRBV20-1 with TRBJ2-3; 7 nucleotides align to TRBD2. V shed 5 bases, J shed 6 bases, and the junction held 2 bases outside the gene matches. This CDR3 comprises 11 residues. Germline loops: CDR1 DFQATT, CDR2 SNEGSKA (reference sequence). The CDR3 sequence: CSAGRGDTQYF. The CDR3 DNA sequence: TGCAGTGCTGGGCGGGGGGATACGCAGTATTTT.

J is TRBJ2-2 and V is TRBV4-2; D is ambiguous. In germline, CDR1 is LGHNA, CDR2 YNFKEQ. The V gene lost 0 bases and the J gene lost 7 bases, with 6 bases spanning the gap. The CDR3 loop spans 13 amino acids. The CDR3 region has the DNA TGTGCCAGCAGCCAAGATCCCGGCGGGGAGCTGTTTTTT. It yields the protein CASSQDPGGELFF.

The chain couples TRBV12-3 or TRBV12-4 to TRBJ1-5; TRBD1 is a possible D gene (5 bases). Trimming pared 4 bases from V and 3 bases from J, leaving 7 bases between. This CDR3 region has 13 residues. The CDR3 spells CASSSGANQPQHF. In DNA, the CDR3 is TGTGCCAGCAGTTCCGGGGCCAATCAGCCCCAGCATTTT.

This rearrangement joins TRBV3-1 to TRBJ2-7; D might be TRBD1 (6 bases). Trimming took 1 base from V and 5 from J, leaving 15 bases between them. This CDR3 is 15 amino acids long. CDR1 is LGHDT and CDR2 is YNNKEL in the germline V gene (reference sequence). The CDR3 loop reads CASSQASRGGHEQYF. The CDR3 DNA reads TGTGCCAGCAGCCAAGCGTCCAGGGGCGGCCACGAGCAGTACTTC.

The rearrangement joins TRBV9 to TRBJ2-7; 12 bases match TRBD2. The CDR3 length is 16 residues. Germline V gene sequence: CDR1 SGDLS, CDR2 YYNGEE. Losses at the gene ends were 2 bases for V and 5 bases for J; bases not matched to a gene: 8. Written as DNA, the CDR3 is TGTGCCAGCAGCGTGGGACTAGCGGGCGTTTTCAACGAGCAGTACTTC. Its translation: CASSVGLAGVFNEQYF. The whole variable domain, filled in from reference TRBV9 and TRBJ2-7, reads DSGVTQTPKHLITATGQRVTLRCSPRSGDLSVYWYQQSLDQGLQFLIQYYNGEERAKGNILERFSAQQFPDLHSELNLSSLELGDSALYFCASSVGLAGVFNEQYFGPGTRLTVT.

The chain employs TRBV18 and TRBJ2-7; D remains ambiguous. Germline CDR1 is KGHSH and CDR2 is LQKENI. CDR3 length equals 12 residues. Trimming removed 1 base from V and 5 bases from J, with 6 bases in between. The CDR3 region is CASSPRVDEQYF. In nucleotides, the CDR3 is TGTGCCAGCTCACCACGGGTAGACGAGCAGTACTTC. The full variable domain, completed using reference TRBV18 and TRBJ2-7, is NAGVMQNPRHLVRRRGQEARLRCSPMKGHSHVYWYRQLPEEGLKFMVYLQKENIIDESGMPKERFSAEFPKEGPSILRIQQVVRGDSAAYFCASSPRVDEQYFGPGTRLTVT.

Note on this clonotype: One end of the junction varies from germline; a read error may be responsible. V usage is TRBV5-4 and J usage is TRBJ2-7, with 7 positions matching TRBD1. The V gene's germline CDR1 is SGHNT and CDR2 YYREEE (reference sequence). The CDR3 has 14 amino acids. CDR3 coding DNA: TGTGCCAGCAGCTTGATAAGACAGGGAACGGCAGTGGTCTTC. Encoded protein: CASSLIRQGTAVVF.

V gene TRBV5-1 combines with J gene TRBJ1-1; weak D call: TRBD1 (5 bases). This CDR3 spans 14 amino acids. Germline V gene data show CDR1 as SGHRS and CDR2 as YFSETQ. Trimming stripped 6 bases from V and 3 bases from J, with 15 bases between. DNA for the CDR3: TGCGCCAGCACCCGGATCGCAGGGCACACTGAAGCTTTCTTT. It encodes CASTRIAGHTEAFF.

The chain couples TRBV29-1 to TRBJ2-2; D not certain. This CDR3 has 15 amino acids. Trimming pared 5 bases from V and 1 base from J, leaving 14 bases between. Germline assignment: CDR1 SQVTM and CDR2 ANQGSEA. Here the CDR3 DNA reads TGCAGCGTTCGACAATCCACAGTGAACACCGGGGAGCTGTTTTTT. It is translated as CSVRQSTVNTGELFF.

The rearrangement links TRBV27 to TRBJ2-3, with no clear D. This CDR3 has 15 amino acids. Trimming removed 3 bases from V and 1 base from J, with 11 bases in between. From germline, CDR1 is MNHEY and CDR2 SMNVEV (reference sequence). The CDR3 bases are TGTGCCAGCAGTTTGCAGGACGCCCGCACAGATACGCAGTATTTT. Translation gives CASSLQDARTDTQYF.

The CDR3 DNA reads as TGTGCTAGTGGTTTGCTGACTAGGGCCACAGATACGCAGTATTTT. Protein: CASGLLTRATDTQYF. This chain connects TRBV12-5 to TRBJ2-3; a possible D gene is TRBD2 (6 bases). The CDR3 totals 15 residues. The V gene's germline CDR1 is LGHNT and CDR2 FRNRAP. V dropped 2 bases and J dropped 2 bases, with 11 bases sitting between them.

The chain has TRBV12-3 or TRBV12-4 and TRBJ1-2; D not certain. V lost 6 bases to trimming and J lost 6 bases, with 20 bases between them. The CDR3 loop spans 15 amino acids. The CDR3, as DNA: TGTGCCAGCAGCGCGCCGCCGGGATACCTAGATGGCTACACCTTC. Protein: CASSAPPGYLDGYTF.

The CDR3 bases are TGTGCCAGCAACAAGAATGGGGGGTCAGGGTCCCGAGGGACGCAGTATTTT. Translated: CASNKNGGSGSRGTQYF. The chain has TRBV7-8 and TRBJ2-3; D possibly corresponds to TRBD2 (6 bases). V was trimmed by 7 bases and J by 9 bases, leaving 29 bases between them. Germline loops: CDR1 SGHVS, CDR2 FQNEAQ. This CDR3 comprises 17 residues.